This TCR beta chain appears in the sequencing data of a study of control samples from healthy donors and cancer patients. Libraries were prepared by immunoSEQ multiplex PCR; TCRdb keeps only in-frame clonotypes and omits some of them. The sample shows around 150,000 clones, roughly 94% of them seen only once. The sequence came from a man in his sixties with colorectal cancer. Material for sequencing was PBMCs.

In DNA, the CDR3 is TGTGCCAGCGCCGGGACCCACAACTCTGGGGCCAACGTCCTGACTTTC. This codes for CASAGTHNSGANVLTF. The chain carries TRBV2 and TRBJ2-6; D assignment may be TRBD1 or TRBD2 (5 bases each). V shed 8 bases and J shed 0 bases, with 14 bases lying between them. CDR3 size: 16 residues. Germline CDR1 is SNHLY and CDR2 is FYNNEI. The full variable domain, with the rest looked up from reference TRBV2 and TRBJ2-6, is EPEVTQTPSHQVTQMGQEVILRCVPISNHLYFYWYRQILGQKVEFLVSFYNNEISEKSEIFDDQFSVERPDGSNFTLKIRSTKLEDSAMYFCASAGTHNSGANVLTFGAGSRLTVL.